This paragraph reports one T cell receptor (beta chain). Its target is not known. Following extraction, RNA underwent reverse transcription to cDNA, which served as the sequencing template. Profiled with immunoSEQ multiplex PCR; TCRdb holds only in-frame clones, not every one. The top ten clones hold 0.4% to 0.55% of a sample with fewer than 250,000 clones, 30% to 40% of them seen once. Treatment defined: oral pan-JAK inhibitor, 5-10 mg twice daily. Lesional scalp punch biopsies and peripheral blood came from alopecia areata patients. This specimen comes from a study of CD8+ T cells in alopecia areata. Study-wide points: Sequences from scalp samples also cover resident alphabeta T cells of normal skin. Among the 100 top clones, expanded CD8+ clones, like scalp clonality, were significantly decreased by tofacitinib.

The CDR3 runs 15 residues. V lost 9 bases and J lost 5; bases outside the gene matches: 13. Germline V gene data show CDR1 as MDHEN and CDR2 as SYDVKM. The input for sequencing was CD4+ T cells sorted from blood, taken at approximately week 31, from a patient treated with tofacitinib. This receptor was identified in a human donor with alopecia areata. The genes are TRBV28 and TRBJ2-5; 9 bases agree with TRBD1. The CDR3 is CASLSQQGAGETQYF. CDR3 DNA: TGTGCCAGTCTCTCCCAACAGGGGGCTGGGGAGACCCAGTACTTC.